This T cell receptor (beta chain) was obtained from a study of cytomegalovirus exposure and HLA in healthy donors. Study at large: In an earlier analysis, around 100 million unique TCR beta sequences were found from 150 million to 200 million T cells.

60 Vbeta and 13 Jbeta primers were used in PCR. The data were produced by immunoSEQ multiplex PCR, yet TCRdb's version contains in-frame clones alone and is incomplete. Here the sample spans roughly 200,000 clones, approximately 82% being singletons. The germline V gene has CDR1 GTSNPN and CDR2 SVGIG (reference sequence). V lost 0 bases and J lost 0, with 9 bases in between. The length of the CDR3 is 15 residues. V gene TRBV30 combines with J gene TRBJ1-3, with D tentatively TRBD1 (5 bases). The TCR sequence derives from a man aged 18 to 30 in good health and CMV-seronegative. Input material: PBMCs. CDR3 coding DNA: TGTGCCTGGAGTGTCGGGACTAGCTCTGGAAACACCATATATTTT. Protein: CAWSVGTSSGNTIYF.